Shown below are 17 T cell receptor beta chains from a single sample sequenced in a study of response to subunit inactivated influenza vaccine (dated by TCRdb to between 2017 and 2018). Library method: RT-PCR. Data came from an Illumina HiSeq 2500. TCRdb redid the processing of the public reads, applying fastp at Q25 and MiXCR, and retained in-frame beta chains. Each entry merges the rows of one CDR3 protein and shows their most common DNA and genes. The sample table lists some 150,000 distinct CDR3 sequences, around 12% of them with a count of one. The leading ten clones occupy about 29% of the sample. The same sample was also used in a study of T cells expressing NK-cell markers. As that second study puts it: TCR beta cDNA libraries were prepared using 5'RACE template switching, which introduced a universal primer site and unique molecular identifiers.

The sample consisted of CD8+ T cells sorted from PBMCs, taken roughly 12 days after vaccination. These TCRs come from a man aged 50 to 60 who received an inactivated influenza vaccine. Donor details come from another sample of the same person, matched by shared clones.

The rearrangement uses TRBV15 and TRBJ2-1, with unresolved D. The V end was cut by 0 bases, the J end by 9 bases, with 9 bases between. Looked up from germline, CDR1 is LNHNV and CDR2 is YYDKDF (reference sequence). This CDR3 spans 13 amino acids. The CDR3 spells CATSRDAGSEQFF. For the CDR3, the DNA is TGTGCCACCAGCAGAGATGCCGGCAGTGAGCAGTTCTTC.

The table lists this clonotype with many counts. This rearrangement joins TRBV4-3 to TRBJ1-4; 7 bases match TRBD1. There are 15 residues in the CDR3. The V gene's germline CDR1 is LGHNA and CDR2 YSLEER. The J segment lost 8 bases and the V segment lost 5 bases, leaving 11 bases of the junction unmatched. The CDR3 coding sequence is TGCGCCAGCAGCACACGAGGGGGCGTGAGGGAAAAACTGTTTTTT. It yields the protein CASSTRGGVREKLFF.

The V call is TRBV29-1, the J call TRBJ2-3, with D maybe TRBD2 (5 bases). CDR3 size: 12 residues. Per the germline V gene, CDR1 is SQVTM and CDR2 is ANQGSEA. V gave up 6 bases and J gave up 8 bases, with 15 bases separating them. The CDR3 protein is CSVPDYSSTQYF. CDR3 DNA: TGCAGCGTCCCAGACTACTCCAGTACGCAGTATTTT.

V is TRBV10-3 and J is TRBJ2-3, with 8 bases that match TRBD1. After removal of 5 bases from V and 4 bases from J, the junction contained 8 bases not matched to a gene. CDR3 length: 15 amino acids. Germline values: CDR1 ENHRY, CDR2 SYGVKD. CDR3 in DNA: TGTGCCATCAGTACCAGGGGGCTTGGGGCAGATACGCAGTATTTT. It yields the protein CAISTRGLGADTQYF.

The chain recombines TRBV29-1 with TRBJ1-1, with D unclear. The germline V gene has CDR1 SQVTM and CDR2 ANQGSEA. This CDR3 contains 13 residues. Trimming cost V 6 bases and J 4 bases, with 15 bases left between them. CDR3 residues: CSVCEGFRTEAFF. The CDR3 DNA is TGCAGCGTCTGCGAAGGTTTTCGCACTGAAGCTTTCTTT.

This clonotype showed up just a few times. The chain employs TRBV24-1 and TRBJ2-5; D is uncertain. V lost 0 bases and J lost 7, with 14 bases in between. This CDR3 comprises 15 residues. CDR1 KGHDR and CDR2 SFDVKD come from the germline V gene. In DNA, the CDR3 is TGTGCCACCAGTGATTTGCGACTCCCCCCGGGGACCCAGTACTTC. It yields the protein CATSDLRLPPGTQYF.

This clonotype was detected only a few times. J is TRBJ2-7 and V is TRBV7-2; D not certain. V dropped 4 bases and J dropped 3 bases, with 7 bases sitting between them. The CDR3 spans 12 residues. Germline V CDR1 and CDR2: SGHTA, FQGNSA. CDR3 in amino acids: CASSSLFYEQYF. CDR3 in DNA: TGTGCCAGCAGCTCCCTCTTCTACGAGCAGTACTTC.

This clonotype has just a few counts. J is TRBJ2-2 and V is TRBV11-2; weak D call: TRBD1 (6 bases). From germline, CDR1 is SGHAT and CDR2 FQNNGV. This CDR3 has 17 residues. The V gene lost 4 bases and the J gene lost 1 base, with 16 bases spanning the gap. CDR3 loop: CASSSIEDSKNTGELFF. CDR3 coding DNA: TGTGCCAGCAGCTCGATTGAGGACAGCAAGAACACCGGGGAGCTGTTTTTT.

This clonotype has more than one count but fewer than ten. The J gene is TRBJ2-1, the V gene TRBV28, with 16 bases lining up with TRBD2. There are 16 residues in the CDR3. CDR1 is MDHEN and CDR2 is SYDVKM in the germline V gene. V lost 4 bases, J lost 5 bases, and 2 bases stayed unmatched. CDR3: CASSSGTSGRDNEQFF. In nucleotides, the CDR3 is TGTGCCAGCAGTTCTGGGACTAGCGGGAGGGACAATGAGCAGTTCTTC.

Only a few counts were recorded for this clonotype. The chain combines TRBV6-5 with TRBJ2-1; TRBD2 matches 10 bases. Unmatched junction bases numbered 7, after V lost 2 bases and J lost 3 bases. Germline lookup yields CDR1 MNHEY and CDR2 SVGAGI. The CDR3 totals 17 residues. The CDR3 protein is CASSYPEREGIYNEQFF. The CDR3 region has the DNA TGTGCCAGCAGTTACCCAGAGCGGGAGGGCATCTACAATGAGCAGTTCTTC.

This clonotype was picked up many times. V usage is TRBV5-1 and J usage is TRBJ2-3; 12 bases match TRBD2. V lost 4 bases to trimming and J lost 0 bases; unmatched junction nucleotides: 9. Germline assignment: CDR1 SGHRS and CDR2 YFSETQ. There are 18 residues in the CDR3. In DNA, the CDR3 is TGCGCCAGCAGCATAGGACTAGCGGGGATTGAAAGCACAGATACGCAGTATTTT. It yields the protein CASSIGLAGIESTDTQYF.

This clonotype was observed many times. V is TRBV12-3 or TRBV12-4 and J is TRBJ2-5; unclear D gene. Trimming pared 1 base from V and 5 bases from J, leaving 8 bases between. This CDR3 has 13 amino acids. CDR3 sequence (DNA): TGTGCCAGCAGTTTAGTGGGTAGGGAGACCCAGTACTTC. Protein product: CASSLVGRETQYF.

This clonotype was picked up a small number of times. The chain employs TRBV5-1 and TRBJ1-1; D is undetermined. The germline gives CDR1 SGHRS, CDR2 YFSETQ. This CDR3 comprises 14 residues. V dropped 0 bases and J dropped 1 base, with 7 bases sitting between them. This CDR3 is CASSLDGPNTEAFF. The CDR3 region has the DNA TGCGCCAGCAGCTTGGATGGGCCGAACACTGAAGCTTTCTTT.

This clonotype was counted between two and nine times. The V and J genes are TRBV28 and TRBJ1-1; D might be TRBD1 (5 bases). The V end lost 2 bases, the J end lost 4 bases, and 14 bases lay between the germline ends. The CDR3 is 15 residues long. Germline assignment: CDR1 MDHEN and CDR2 SYDVKM. CDR3 DNA: TGTGCCAGCAGTTTAGTGACAAGAAGGGGCACTGAAGCTTTCTTT. It codes for CASSLVTRRGTEAFF.

This clonotype was seen at least ten times. The chain combines TRBV7-8 with TRBJ2-1; 10 nucleotides match TRBD1. The germline V gene has CDR1 SGHVS and CDR2 FQNEAQ. The CDR3 is 16 residues long. The J segment lost 8 bases and the V segment lost 5 bases, leaving 12 bases of the junction unmatched. In DNA form, the CDR3 reads TGTGCCAGCAGCCTCCTGGGGACAGGGGTTTTGGATGAGCAGTTCTTC. Protein sequence: CASSLLGTGVLDEQFF.

Ten or more counts support this clonotype. The chain has TRBV12-3 or TRBV12-4 and TRBJ2-7, with D possibly matching TRBD1 (5 bases). Trimming took 6 bases from V and 4 from J, leaving 10 bases between them. There are 12 residues in the CDR3. The CDR3 DNA reads TGTGCCAGCAGCGTAGACAGTTACGAGCAGTACTTC. It is translated as CASSVDSYEQYF.

The chain employs TRBV7-9 and TRBJ2-5; D might be TRBD1 (6 bases). Germline V gene sequence: CDR1 SEHNR, CDR2 FQNEAQ (reference sequence). CDR3 length: 16 residues. Trimming removed 1 base at V and 6 bases at J, with 18 bases between. The CDR3 DNA sequence: TGTGCCAGCAGCTTAGGAGGTGACAGGCTCTTTCAGACCCAGTACTTC. Translation gives CASSLGGDRLFQTQYF.